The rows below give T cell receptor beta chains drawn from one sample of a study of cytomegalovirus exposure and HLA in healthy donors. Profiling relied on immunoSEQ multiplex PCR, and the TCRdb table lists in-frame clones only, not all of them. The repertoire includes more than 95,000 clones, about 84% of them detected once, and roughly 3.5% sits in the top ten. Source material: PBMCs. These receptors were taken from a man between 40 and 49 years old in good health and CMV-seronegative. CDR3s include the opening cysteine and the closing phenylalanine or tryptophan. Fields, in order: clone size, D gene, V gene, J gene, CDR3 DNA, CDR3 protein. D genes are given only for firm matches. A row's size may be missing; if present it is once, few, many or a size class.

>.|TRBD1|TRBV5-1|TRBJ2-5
TGCGCCAGCAGCTTGAGCGACAGGGAAAGGACCCAGTACTTC
CASSLSDRERTQYF
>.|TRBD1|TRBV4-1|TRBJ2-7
TGCGCCAGCACACCCCGGGAACAGGGGTTCACCCACGAGCAGTACTTC
CASTPREQGFTHEQYF
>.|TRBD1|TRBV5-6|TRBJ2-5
TGTGCCAGCAGCGATATGACAGGGCGAGAGACCCAGTACTTC
CASSDMTGRETQYF
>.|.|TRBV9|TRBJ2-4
TGTGCCAGCAGCGTAGGGAGCAGTCAAAACATTCAGTACTTC
CASSVGSSQNIQYF
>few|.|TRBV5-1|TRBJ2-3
TGCGCCAGCAGCCAAGACAGGAATGGAGGTGCAGATACGCAGTATTTT
CASSQDRNGGADTQYF
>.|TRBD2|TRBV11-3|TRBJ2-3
TGTGCCAGCAGCCACCGAAGCGGGGGGGGCACAGATACGCAGTATTTT
CASSHRSGGGTDTQYF
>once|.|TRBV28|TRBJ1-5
TGTGCCAGCAGTTCACCGGGACTGGGTAGCAATCAGCCCCAGCATTTT
CASSSPGLGSNQPQHF
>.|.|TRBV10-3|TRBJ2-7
TGCGCCGGAGCTTCAGGGAAGGGTAACGAGCAGTACTTC
CAGASGKGNEQYF
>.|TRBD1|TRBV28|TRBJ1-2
TGTGCCAGCAGTTCAACGACAGGGGCCTTTGGAGGCTACACCTTC
CASSSTTGAFGGYTF
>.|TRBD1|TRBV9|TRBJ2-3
TGTGCCAGCAGCACAGGGGCCACAGATACGCAGTATTTT
CASSTGATDTQYF
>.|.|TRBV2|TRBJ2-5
TGTGCCAGCAACCCAGGGCTGGAGACCCAGTACTTC
CASNPGLETQYF
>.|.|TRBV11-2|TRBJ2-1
TGTGCCAGCAGCTTAGGGTACAGTTACCATGAGCAGTTCTTC
CASSLGYSYHEQFF
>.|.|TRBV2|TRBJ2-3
TGTGCCAGCAGTGTGGTAGAAGGCACAGATACGCAGTATTTT
CASSVVEGTDTQYF
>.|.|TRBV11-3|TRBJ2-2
TGTGCCAGCAGCTTAGATTCAGGGGTAAACACCGGGGAGCTGTTTTTT
CASSLDSGVNTGELFF
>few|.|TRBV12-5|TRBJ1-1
TGTGCTAGTGGTTCCCGGACAGACACTGAAGCTTTCTTT
CASGSRTDTEAFF
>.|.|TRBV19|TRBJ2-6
TGTGCCAGTACCTTGCAGGGCGCTGGGGCCAACGTCCTGACTTTC
CASTLQGAGANVLTF
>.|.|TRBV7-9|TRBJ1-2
TGTTCCAGCAGCTTATTACAGAACTATGGCTACACCTTC
CSSSLLQNYGYTF
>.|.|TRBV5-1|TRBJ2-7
TGCGCCAGCATCGGGGGTAACGAGCAGTACTTC
CASIGGNEQYF
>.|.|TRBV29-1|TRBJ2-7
TGCAGCGTTTTAGTTACTATCCTCTCCTACGAGCAGTACTTC
CSVLVTILSYEQYF
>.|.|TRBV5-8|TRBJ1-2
TGTGCCAGCAGCCGGGATTTTAACTATGGCTACACCTTC
CASSRDFNYGYTF
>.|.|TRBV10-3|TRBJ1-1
TGTGCCATCAGAAAACAGGAACCTGACACTGAAGCTTTCTTT
CAIRKQEPDTEAFF
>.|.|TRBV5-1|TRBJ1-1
TGCGCCAGCAGCGTAACAGGGTGGACTGAAGCTTTCTTT
CASSVTGWTEAFF
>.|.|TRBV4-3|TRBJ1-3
TGCGCCAGCAGCCAAGATCTAGCAGGGGTTAGCTCTGGAAACACCATATATTTT
CASSQDLAGVSSGNTIYF
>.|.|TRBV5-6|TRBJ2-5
TGTGCCAGCAGCTTGGGGTTGGGGGCCACCCAGTACTTC
CASSLGLGATQYF
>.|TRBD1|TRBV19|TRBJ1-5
TGTGCCAGTATGGCCTGGACAGGGGTCTATCAGCCCCAGCATTTT
CASMAWTGVYQPQHF
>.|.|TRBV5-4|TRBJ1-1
TGTGCCAGCAGCTTGGCGGACTCCTGGGGTGAAGCTTTCTTT
CASSLADSWGEAFF
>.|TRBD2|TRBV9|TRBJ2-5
TGTGCCAGCAGCAGGACCGGGACTAGCGACGAGACCCAGTACTTC
CASSRTGTSDETQYF
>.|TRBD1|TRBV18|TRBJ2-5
TGTGCCAGCTCAATAGATCGGACAGGGAGCCAAGAGACCCAGTACTTC
CASSIDRTGSQETQYF
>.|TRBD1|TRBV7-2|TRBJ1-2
TGTGCCAGCAGCAAGGGACAGGGCAATATCTATGGCTACACCTTC
CASSKGQGNIYGYTF
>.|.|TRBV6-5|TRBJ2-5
TGTGCCAGCGGGGATGGGGGGATGCGGGAGACCCAGTACTTC
CASGDGGMRETQYF
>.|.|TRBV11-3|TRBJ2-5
TGTGCCAGCAGCAAAGGGAGAGGCTCGGAGACCCAGTACTTC
CASSKGRGSETQYF
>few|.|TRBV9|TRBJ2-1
TGTGCCAGCAGCGTAGCGGGGGAAGGCAATGAGCAGTTCTTC
CASSVAGEGNEQFF
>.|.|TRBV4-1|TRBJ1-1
TGCGCCAGCAGCTTAGAACCGGGGAACACTGAAGCTTTCTTT
CASSLEPGNTEAFF
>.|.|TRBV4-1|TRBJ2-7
TGCGCCAGCAGCCAAGACCTCAGCTACGAGCAGTACTTC
CASSQDLSYEQYF
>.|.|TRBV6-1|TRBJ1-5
TGTGCCAGCAGTGCCCCCCAGGGTTATAGCAATCAGCCCCAGCATTTT
CASSAPQGYSNQPQHF
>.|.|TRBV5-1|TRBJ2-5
TGCGCCAGCAGCTTGAGGGGTAGGCAAGAGACCCAGTACTTC
CASSLRGRQETQYF
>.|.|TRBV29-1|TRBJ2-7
TGCAGCGTTGAAATCGGAGGGATCTACGAGCAGTACTTC
CSVEIGGIYEQYF
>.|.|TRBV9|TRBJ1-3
TGTGCCAGCAGCGTAGGAATGGGGGACACGGGGTTTATGGGTGGAAACACCATATATTTT
CASSVGMGDTGFMGGNTIYF
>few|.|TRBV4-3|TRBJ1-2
TGCGCCAGCAGCCAAGTCGCGCCGATCAACTATGGCTACACCTTC
CASSQVAPINYGYTF
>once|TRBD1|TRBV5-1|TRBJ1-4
TGCGCCAGCAGCGGAGTAACCGGGACAGAAAATGAAAAACTGTTTTTT
CASSGVTGTENEKLFF
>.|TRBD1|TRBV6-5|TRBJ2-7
TGTGCCAGCAGTCCCAACCGACAGGGAGAGTACTTC
CASSPNRQGEYF
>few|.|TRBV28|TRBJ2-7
TGTGCCAGCAGTTTACAGGTTCTCTGGTACGAGCAGTACTTC
CASSLQVLWYEQYF
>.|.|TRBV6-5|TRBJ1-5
TGTGCCAGCAGTACAGGGAGCGGCAATCAGCCCCAGCATTTT
CASSTGSGNQPQHF
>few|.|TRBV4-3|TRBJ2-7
TGCGCCAGCAGCCAAGATCGTAGATGGAGAACCTACGAGCAGTACTTC
CASSQDRRWRTYEQYF
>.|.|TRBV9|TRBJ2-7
TGTGCCAGCAGCCTTACGAGCTCCTACGAGCAGTACTTC
CASSLTSSYEQYF
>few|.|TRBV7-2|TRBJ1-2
TGTGCCAGCAACCCCCTCCGGGGATATGACTATGGCTACACCTTC
CASNPLRGYDYGYTF
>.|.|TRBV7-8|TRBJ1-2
TGTGCCAGCAGCAATGCGCAAGGGGGGGCCGCTAACTATGGCTACACCTTC
CASSNAQGGAANYGYTF